The 17 T cell receptor beta chains listed next were all sequenced from one sample in a study of T cells in Graves' hyperthyroidism and ophthalmopathy. The CDR3 regions of TCR beta were amplified from RNA transcripts. TCR CDR3 underwent first-round RT-PCR with the HTBI primer set. One entry per CDR3 protein results from TCRdb running MiXCR on the multiplex PCR reads. This sample has 300,000 to 350,000 distinct CDR3 sequences, with approximately 13% found just once. Sequencing was carried out using blood. Receptor source: a woman aged 30 to 39 with Graves' hyperthyroidism.

This clonotype has a count of ten or more. The chain is built from TRBV5-1 and TRBJ2-3; D is perhaps TRBD2 (5 bases). The CDR3 is made up of 14 amino acids. From germline, CDR1 is SGHRS and CDR2 YFSETQ. The ends were cut back, 0 bases at V and 6 bases at J, with 11 bases in the middle. CDR3 nucleotides: TGCGCCAGCAGCTTGGAGGCGGGTTCGGATACGCAGTATTTT. Translation gives CASSLEAGSDTQYF. The variable domain in full, completed from reference TRBV5-1 and TRBJ2-3, reads KAGVTQTPRYLIKTRGQQVTLSCSPISGHRSVSWYQQTPGQGLQFLFEYFSETQRNKGNFPGRFSGRQFSNSRSEMNVSTLELGDSALYLCASSLEAGSDTQYFGPGTRLTVL.

At least ten counts were recorded for this clonotype. This sequence joins TRBV12-3 or TRBV12-4 and TRBJ2-7; 7 bases align to TRBD1. Unmatched junction bases numbered 5, after V lost 3 bases and J lost 0 bases. The CDR3 has 15 amino acids. In nucleotides, the CDR3 is TGTGCCAGCAGTTTGGAAGGGACAGCCTCCTACGAGCAGTACTTC. Encoded protein: CASSLEGTASYEQYF.

This clonotype was counted ten times or more. This chain joins TRBV5-1 and TRBJ1-1; D is unclear. CDR1 SGHRS and CDR2 YFSETQ come from the germline V gene. The CDR3 is made up of 15 amino acids. V was clipped by 0 bases and J by 0 bases, with 9 bases between them. For the CDR3, the DNA is TGCGCCAGCAGCTTGGCCGGACCGCTGAACACTGAAGCTTTCTTT. It yields the protein CASSLAGPLNTEAFF. The variable domain in full, completed from reference TRBV5-1 and TRBJ1-1, reads KAGVTQTPRYLIKTRGQQVTLSCSPISGHRSVSWYQQTPGQGLQFLFEYFSETQRNKGNFPGRFSGRQFSNSRSEMNVSTLELGDSALYLCASSLAGPLNTEAFFGQGTRLTVV.

This clonotype was picked up a small number of times. The chain couples TRBV29-1 to TRBJ1-1, with D perhaps matching TRBD1 (5 bases). Germline loops: CDR1 SQVTM, CDR2 ANQGSEA. The V and J ends lost 4 bases and 7 bases respectively, with 16 bases between them. This CDR3 has 13 amino acids. In DNA form, the CDR3 reads TGCAGCGTTGGCGATCGCAGGGCCGATGAAGCTTTCTTT. Translating it yields CSVGDRRADEAFF. The full variable domain, rest sourced from reference TRBV29-1 and TRBJ1-1, is SAVISQKPSRDICQRGTSLTIQCQVDSQVTMMFWYRQQPGQSLTLIATANQGSEATYESGFVIDKFPISRPNLTFSTLTVSNMSPEDSSIYLCSVGDRRADEAFFGQGTRLTVV.

This clonotype was observed a handful of times. The CDR3 DNA reads as TGTGCTAGTGCTAGGAACATGAACACTGAAGCTTTCTTT. Translating gives CASARNMNTEAFF. The genes are TRBV12-5 and TRBJ1-1; D call uncertain. Germline V lookup: CDR1 LGHNT, CDR2 FRNRAP. The CDR3 sequence is 13 residues long. V was cut by 7 bases and J by 0 bases, with 9 bases left in between.

The table lists this clonotype with a few counts. V and J are TRBV15 and TRBJ2-3; D uncertain. Trimming cost V 0 bases and J 3 bases, with 10 bases left between them. CDR1 LNHNV and CDR2 YYDKDF come from the germline V gene (reference sequence). This CDR3 has 15 amino acids. DNA for the CDR3: TGTGCCACCAGCAGAGATCAATCCAGGACAGATACGCAGTATTTT. This gives the protein CATSRDQSRTDTQYF.

This clonotype was observed a few times. The chain uses TRBV7-9 and TRBJ1-2, with D perhaps TRBD1 (5 bases). The germline V gene encodes CDR1 SEHNR and CDR2 FQNEAQ (reference sequence). Trimming stripped 8 bases from V and 8 bases from J, with 18 bases between. The CDR3 has 13 residues. The CDR3 region is CASDAGGTGGYTF. The CDR3, as DNA: TGTGCCAGCGATGCCGGGGGTACAGGCGGCTACACCTTC.

This clonotype was seen repeatedly, ten times or more. The chain joins TRBV28 to TRBJ1-2; D might be TRBD1 (5 bases). V dropped 4 bases and J dropped 13 bases, with 16 bases sitting between them. The CDR3 loop spans 12 amino acids. Germline V CDR1 and CDR2: MDHEN, SYDVKM. CDR3 region: CASSWGVLRLTF. The DNA of the CDR3 is TGTGCCAGCAGTTGGGGGGTTTTAAGGCTCACCTTC.

This clonotype was seen repeatedly, ten times or more. The chain joins TRBV2 to TRBJ2-3; D gene ambiguous. Trimming shortened V by 7 bases and J by 2 bases, and 7 bases separated the two germline ends. The CDR3 contains 12 residues. Germline V gene lookup returns CDR1 SNHLY and CDR2 FYNNEI. The CDR3 spells CASMRSTDTQYF. The DNA of the CDR3 is TGTGCCAGCATGCGATCCACAGATACGCAGTATTTT.

A note on this clonotype: This may be a read error: a much more frequent sequence differs by one nucleotide. V gene TRBV28 combines with J gene TRBJ2-3, with 9 bases that match TRBD2. V shed 4 bases, J shed 4 bases, and the junction held 6 bases outside the gene matches. The CDR3 runs to 15 residues. From germline, CDR1 is MDHEN and CDR2 SYDVKM. The CDR3 loop reads CASSSAGGSADTQYF. For the CDR3, the DNA is TGTGCCAGCAGTTCAGCGGGAGGTAGCGCAGATACGCAGTATTTT.

The chain joins TRBV11-1 to TRBJ2-6; 8 bases agree with TRBD2. V shed 2 bases, J shed 3 bases, and the junction held 9 bases outside the gene matches. The CDR3 spans 18 residues. The germline V gene encodes CDR1 SGHAT and CDR2 FQDESV (reference sequence). Here the CDR3 DNA reads TGTGCCAGCAGCTTATTAAGCGGGGGAAGCTTTGGGGCCAACGTCCTGACTTTC. Its translation is CASSLLSGGSFGANVLTF.

This clonotype was recorded at least ten times. CDR3 sequence: CSGWEREGYRNEQFF. CDR3 nucleotides: TGCAGCGGATGGGAGAGGGAAGGGTATCGAAATGAGCAGTTCTTC. The rearrangement joins TRBV29-1 to TRBJ2-1; possible D gene TRBD2, 5 bases. CDR3 length equals 15 residues. The germline V gene encodes CDR1 SQVTM and CDR2 ANQGSEA. Trimming removed 7 bases at V and 7 bases at J, with 23 bases between.

This clonotype has a count of ten or more. The chain joins TRBV5-1 to TRBJ1-1, with a weak D call TRBD1 (5 bases). V lost 7 bases to trimming and J lost 0 bases, with 13 bases between them. Germline loops: CDR1 SGHRS, CDR2 YFSETQ. CDR3 length: 14 amino acids. The CDR3 region is CASGDAKLNTEAFF. The CDR3 DNA reads TGCGCCAGCGGGGACGCCAAGTTGAACACTGAAGCTTTCTTT.

The V and J genes are TRBV11-2 and TRBJ2-1; unclear D gene. Per the germline V gene, CDR1 is SGHAT and CDR2 is FQNNGV. The CDR3 sequence is 12 residues long. The ends were cut back, 4 bases at V and 8 bases at J, with 9 bases in the middle. CDR3 in DNA: TGTGCCAGCAGCTATAACTTGGATGAGCAGTTCTTC. Protein: CASSYNLDEQFF.

This clonotype occurred a few times. The J gene is TRBJ1-6, the V gene TRBV5-1; perhaps TRBD1 as D (6 bases). CDR3 length: 15 amino acids. CDR1 and CDR2 from the germline V gene are SGHRS and YFSETQ. V gave up 4 bases and J gave up 4 bases, with 12 bases separating them. In DNA form, the CDR3 reads TGCGCCAGCAGCCCAGAGGGACAATATAATTCACCCCTCCACTTT. Translation gives CASSPEGQYNSPLHF.

The CDR3: CASSPTGSHEQYF. CDR3 in DNA: TGTGCCAGCAGCCCTACAGGGTCCCACGAGCAGTACTTC. The chain combines TRBV7-2 with TRBJ2-7, with D perhaps matching TRBD1 (6 bases). Trimming stripped 5 bases from V and 5 bases from J, with 13 bases between. This CDR3 has 13 amino acids. CDR1 is SGHTA, CDR2 FQGNSA, per germline. Based on the CDR3 plus reference TRBV7-2 and TRBJ2-7, the full variable domain is GAGVSQSPSNKVTEKGKDVELRCDPISGHTALYWYRQSLGQGLEFLIYFQGNSAPDKSGLPSDRFSAERTGGSVSTLTIQRTQQEDSAVYLCASSPTGSHEQYFGPGTRLTVT.

This clonotype has a count of ten or more. This chain connects TRBV28 to TRBJ2-5, with a tentative D call TRBD2 (7 bases). Per germline, CDR1 MDHEN and CDR2 SYDVKM. V lost 8 bases to trimming and J lost 2 bases, with 12 bases between them. This CDR3 is built from 13 residues. The CDR3 DNA sequence: TGTGCCAGCGGGGGGGGCCATCAAGAGACCCAGTACTTC. This encodes CASGGGHQETQYF.